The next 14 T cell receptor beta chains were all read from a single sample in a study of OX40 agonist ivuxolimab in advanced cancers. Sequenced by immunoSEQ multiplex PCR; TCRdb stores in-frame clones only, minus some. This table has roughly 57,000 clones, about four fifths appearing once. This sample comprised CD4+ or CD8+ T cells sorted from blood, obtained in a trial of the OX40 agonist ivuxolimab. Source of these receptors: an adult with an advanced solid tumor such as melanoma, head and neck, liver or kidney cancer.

The CDR3 loop reads CASSQLGAGGPRDREQYF. The DNA of the CDR3 is TGCGCCAGCAGCCAATTGGGAGCGGGAGGGCCCCGGGATCGCGAGCAGTACTTC. The rearrangement links TRBV4-1 to TRBJ2-7, with 10 bases identical to TRBD2. The germline V gene encodes CDR1 MGHRA and CDR2 YSYEKL. The CDR3 covers 18 residues. Trimming cost V 2 bases and J 6 bases; bases outside gene matches: 16.

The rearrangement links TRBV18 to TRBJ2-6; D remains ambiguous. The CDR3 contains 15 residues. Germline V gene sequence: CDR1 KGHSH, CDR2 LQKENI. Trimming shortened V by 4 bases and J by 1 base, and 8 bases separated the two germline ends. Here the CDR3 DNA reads TGTGCCAGCTCACTTCGGAGTTCTGGGGCCAACGTCCTGACTTTC. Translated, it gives CASSLRSSGANVLTF.

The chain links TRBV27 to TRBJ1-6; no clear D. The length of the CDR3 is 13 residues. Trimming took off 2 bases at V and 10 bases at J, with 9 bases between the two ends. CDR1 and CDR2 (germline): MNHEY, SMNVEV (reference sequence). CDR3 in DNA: TGTGCCAGCAGTTTAGGCAAGAACTCACCCCTCCACTTT. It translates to CASSLGKNSPLHF.

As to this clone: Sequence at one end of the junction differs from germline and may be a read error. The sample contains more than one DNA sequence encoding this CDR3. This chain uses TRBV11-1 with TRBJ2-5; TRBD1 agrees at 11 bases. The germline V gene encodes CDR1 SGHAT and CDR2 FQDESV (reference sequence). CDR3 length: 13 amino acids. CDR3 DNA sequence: TGTGCCAGCAACGGACAGGGGGCAGAGACCCAATACTTC. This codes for CASNGQGAETQYF.

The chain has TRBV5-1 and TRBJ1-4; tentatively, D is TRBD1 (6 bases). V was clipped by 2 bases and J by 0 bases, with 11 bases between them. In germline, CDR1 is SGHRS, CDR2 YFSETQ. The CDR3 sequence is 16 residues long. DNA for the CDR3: TGCGCCAGCAGCTTCAATTCAGGGGCAACTAATGAAAAACTGTTTTTT. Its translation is CASSFNSGATNEKLFF.

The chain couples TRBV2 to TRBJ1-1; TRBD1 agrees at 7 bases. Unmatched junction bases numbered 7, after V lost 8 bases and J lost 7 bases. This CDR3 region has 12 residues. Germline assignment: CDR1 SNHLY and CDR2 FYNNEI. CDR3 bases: TGTGCCAGCGCCCCGGGACAGCTTGAAGCTTTCTTT. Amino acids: CASAPGQLEAFF.

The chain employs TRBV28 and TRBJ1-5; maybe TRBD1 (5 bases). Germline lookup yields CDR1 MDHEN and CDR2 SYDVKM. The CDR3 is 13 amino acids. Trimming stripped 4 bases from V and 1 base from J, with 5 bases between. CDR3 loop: CASSSGSNQPQHF. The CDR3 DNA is TGTGCCAGCAGTTCAGGGAGCAATCAGCCCCAGCATTTT.

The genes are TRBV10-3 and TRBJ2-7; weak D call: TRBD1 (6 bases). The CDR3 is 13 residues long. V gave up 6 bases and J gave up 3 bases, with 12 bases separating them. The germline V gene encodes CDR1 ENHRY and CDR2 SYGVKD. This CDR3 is CAIRPVTGYEQYF. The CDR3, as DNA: TGTGCCATCAGACCTGTGACAGGCTACGAGCAGTACTTC.

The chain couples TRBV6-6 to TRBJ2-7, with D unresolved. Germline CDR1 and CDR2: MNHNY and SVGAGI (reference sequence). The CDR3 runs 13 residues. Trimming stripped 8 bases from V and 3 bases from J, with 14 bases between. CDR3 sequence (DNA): TGTGCCAGCGCGAGGAGTGAATACTACGAGCAGTACTTC. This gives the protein CASARSEYYEQYF.

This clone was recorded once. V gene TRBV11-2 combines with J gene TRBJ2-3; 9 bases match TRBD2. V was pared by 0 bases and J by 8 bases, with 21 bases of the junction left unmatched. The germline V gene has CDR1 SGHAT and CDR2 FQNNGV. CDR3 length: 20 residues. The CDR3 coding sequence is TGTGCCAGCAGCTTAGATTCAAGTTCCGGTGCGGGAGGGCCGATTTTTACGCAGTATTTT. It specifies CASSLDSSSGAGGPIFTQYF.

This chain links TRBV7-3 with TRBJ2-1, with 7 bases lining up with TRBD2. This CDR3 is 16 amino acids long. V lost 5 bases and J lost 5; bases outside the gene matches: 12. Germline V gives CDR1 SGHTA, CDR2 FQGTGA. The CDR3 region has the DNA TGTGCCAGCAGCCTCTCGACTAGCAGATCAAACAATGAGCAGTTCTTC. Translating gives CASSLSTSRSNNEQFF.

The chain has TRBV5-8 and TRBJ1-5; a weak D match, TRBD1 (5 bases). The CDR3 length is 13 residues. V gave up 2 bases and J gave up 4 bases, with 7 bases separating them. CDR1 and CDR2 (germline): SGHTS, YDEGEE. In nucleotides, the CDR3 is TGTGCCAGCAGCTTCGGGGGAAATCAGCCCCAGCATTTT. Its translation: CASSFGGNQPQHF.

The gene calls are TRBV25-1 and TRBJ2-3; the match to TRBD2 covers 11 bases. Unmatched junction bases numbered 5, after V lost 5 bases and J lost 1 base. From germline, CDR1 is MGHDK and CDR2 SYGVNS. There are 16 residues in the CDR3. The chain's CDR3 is CASSRLTSGGTDTQYF. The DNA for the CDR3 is TGTGCCAGCAGTCGGCTGACTAGCGGGGGCACAGATACGCAGTATTTT. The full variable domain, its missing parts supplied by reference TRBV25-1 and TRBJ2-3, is EADIYQTPRYLVIGTGKKITLECSQTMGHDKMYWYQQDPGMELHLIHYSYGVNSTEKGDLSSESTVSRIRTEHFPLTLESARPSHTSQYLCASSRLTSGGTDTQYFGPGTRLTVL.

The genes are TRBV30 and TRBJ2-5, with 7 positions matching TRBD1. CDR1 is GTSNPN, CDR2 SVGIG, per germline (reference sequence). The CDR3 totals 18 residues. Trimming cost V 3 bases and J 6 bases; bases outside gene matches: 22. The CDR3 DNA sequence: TGTGCCTGGAGGGGACAGAAGCCTAACAAGATCGGTCGGCAGACCCAGTACTTC. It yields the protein CAWRGQKPNKIGRQTQYF.